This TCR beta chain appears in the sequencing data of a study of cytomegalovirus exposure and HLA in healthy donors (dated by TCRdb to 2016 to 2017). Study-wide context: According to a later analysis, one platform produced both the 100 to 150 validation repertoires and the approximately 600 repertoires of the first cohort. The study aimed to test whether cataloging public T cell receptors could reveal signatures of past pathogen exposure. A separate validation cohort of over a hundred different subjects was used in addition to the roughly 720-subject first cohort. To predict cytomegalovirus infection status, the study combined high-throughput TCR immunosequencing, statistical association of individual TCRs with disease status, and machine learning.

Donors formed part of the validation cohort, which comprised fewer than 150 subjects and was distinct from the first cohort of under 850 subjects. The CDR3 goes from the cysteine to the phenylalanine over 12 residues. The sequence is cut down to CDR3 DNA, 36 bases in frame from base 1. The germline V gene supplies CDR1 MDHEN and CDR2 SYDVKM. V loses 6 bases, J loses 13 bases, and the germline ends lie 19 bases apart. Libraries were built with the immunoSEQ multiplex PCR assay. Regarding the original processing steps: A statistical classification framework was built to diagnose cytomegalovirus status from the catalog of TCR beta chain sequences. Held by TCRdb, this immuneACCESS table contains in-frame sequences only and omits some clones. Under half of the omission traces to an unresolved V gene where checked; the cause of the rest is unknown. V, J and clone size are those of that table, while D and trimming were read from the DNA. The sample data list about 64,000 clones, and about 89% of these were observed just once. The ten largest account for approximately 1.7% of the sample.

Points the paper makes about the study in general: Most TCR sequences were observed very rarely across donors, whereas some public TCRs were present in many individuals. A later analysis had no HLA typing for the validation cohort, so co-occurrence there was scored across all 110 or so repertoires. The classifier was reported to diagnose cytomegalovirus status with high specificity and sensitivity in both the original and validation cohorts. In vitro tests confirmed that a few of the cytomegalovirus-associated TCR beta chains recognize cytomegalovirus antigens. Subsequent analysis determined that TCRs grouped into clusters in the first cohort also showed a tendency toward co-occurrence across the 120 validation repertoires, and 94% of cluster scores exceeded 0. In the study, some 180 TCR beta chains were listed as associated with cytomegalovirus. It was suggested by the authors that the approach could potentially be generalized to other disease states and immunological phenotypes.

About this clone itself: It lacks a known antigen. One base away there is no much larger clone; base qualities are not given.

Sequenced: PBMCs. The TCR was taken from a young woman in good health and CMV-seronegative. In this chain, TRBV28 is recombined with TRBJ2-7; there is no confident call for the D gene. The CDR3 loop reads CASSPSVRMSYF. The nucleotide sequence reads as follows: TGTGCCAGCAGCCCAAGCGTCCGTATGAGTTACTTC. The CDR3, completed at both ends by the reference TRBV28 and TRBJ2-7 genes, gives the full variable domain DVKVTQSSRYLVKRTGEKVFLECVQDMDHENMFWYRQDPGLGLRLIYFSYDVKMKEKGDIPEGYSVSREKKERFSLILESASTNQTSMYLCASSPSVRMSYFGPGTRLTVT.